This TCR beta chain was identified during a study of blood T cell repertoires in COVID-19. Study details: Some COVID-19 samples were acute and others convalescent; all came from the United States, Italy and Spain. T cells, B-cell-depleted T cells, or PBMCs provided the cDNA or gDNA that served as material.

The CDR3 has 13 residues. The V end was cut by 0 bases, the J end by 4 bases, with 7 bases between. The germline V gene has CDR1 SGDLS and CDR2 YYNGEE. Under the authors' procedure: How many nucleated cells were present was estimated from reference gene primer amplification. TCRdb's table, derived via immunoSEQ multiplex PCR, lists solely in-frame clones and lacks some. The V and J calls and clone size are taken from that table; D and trimming were inferred from the DNA. Among around 40,000 clones listed, approximately 85% were seen once. Sequenced sample: peripheral blood. This chain connects TRBV9 to TRBJ1-2; D remains unclear. The source of this sequence is a human donor in a cohort sampled during active COVID-19. The CDR3 is CASSVVGGYGYTF. The CDR3 nucleotides are TGTGCCAGCAGCGTAGTGGGAGGCTATGGCTACACCTTC.